The 2 T cell receptor beta chains in this list originate from one sample, sequenced in a study of vaccination and CD4 T cells after COVID-19. These receptors have no identified antigens. Described treatment: roughly 10-day PBMC culture with coronavirus spike peptide pools or control peptides (ViraFEST assay). According to the study, CD4+ T cells from the unexposed donor were gathered ahead of the COVID-19 pandemic (2011-2018). The study sequenced cultured CD4+ T cell DNA using the Oncomine TCR Beta short-read assay. Cultured CD4+ T cells were the source of extracted genomic DNA. TCRdb ran MiXCR on the PCR reads and lists one entry per CDR3 protein. The table records about 9,300 distinct CDR3 sequences, under 40% of them present only once. The sequencing sample was made of CD4+ T cells from blood, cultured in vitro. The receptor source for this set is a human donor in good health.

This chain links TRBV7-2 with TRBJ2-3; D possibly corresponds to TRBD1 (6 bases). Trimming shortened V by 1 base and J by 4 bases, and 12 bases separated the two germline ends. CDR1 and CDR2 (germline): SGHTA, FQGNSA. The CDR3 is 15 amino acids. The CDR3: CASSLDRVNSDTQYF. The CDR3 DNA reads as TGTGCCAGCAGCTTAGACAGGGTTAATTCAGATACGCAGTATTTT.

The chain uses TRBV19 and TRBJ1-1, with D unclear. The CDR3 is made up of 16 amino acids. In germline, CDR1 is LNHDA, CDR2 SQIVND (reference sequence). V was clipped by 7 bases and J by 1 base, with 19 bases between them. The CDR3 sequence: CASTGYLNEGNTEAFF. CDR3 in DNA: TGTGCCAGTACCGGTTACCTCAACGAGGGGAACACTGAAGCTTTCTTT.